These 13 T cell receptor beta chains came from one sample sequenced in a study of blood T cell repertoires in COVID-19. The data were produced by immunoSEQ multiplex PCR, yet TCRdb's version contains in-frame clones alone and is incomplete. The table records 410,000 or so clones, approximately 90% of them present only once. Input material: peripheral blood. These receptors were collected from a woman aged 25 to 39 with active or convalescent COVID-19.

Only one count was recorded for this clone. The chain recombines TRBV18 with TRBJ2-7; 13 bases agree with TRBD2. Germline CDR1 is KGHSH and CDR2 is LQKENI. The CDR3 is 16 residues long. With V trimmed by 3 bases and J by 6 bases, 8 bases remained unmatched. CDR3 region: CASSPPGLAGLGEQYF. CDR3 nucleotides: TGTGCCAGCTCACCTCCGGGACTAGCGGGGTTGGGCGAGCAGTACTTC.

The V gene is TRBV5-6, the J gene TRBJ1-3, with TRBD1 identical over 12 bases. There are 18 residues in the CDR3. The ends lost 5 bases at V and 3 bases at J; junction bases unmatched: 12. Germline-derived CDR1 and CDR2 are SGHDT and YYEEEE. In nucleotides, the CDR3 is TGTGCCAGCAGTATCACTCCGGGACAGGGGGCTCGTGGAAACACCATATATTTT. Translation: CASSITPGQGARGNTIYF.

This clone was observed once. This chain uses TRBV13 with TRBJ1-6, with D maybe TRBD1 (5 bases). Germline V gene lookup returns CDR1 PRHDT and CDR2 FYEKMQ (reference sequence). The CDR3 consists of 16 residues. Trimming stripped 2 bases from V and 1 base from J, with 9 bases between. CDR3 sequence reads: CASSLKGSSYNSPLHF. The CDR3 DNA sequence: TGTGCCAGCAGCTTAAAGGGGTCTTCCTATAATTCACCCCTCCACTTT.

V usage is TRBV5-1 and J usage is TRBJ2-1, with 9 bases that match TRBD2. V was clipped by 2 bases and J by 3 bases; unmatched bases: 15. The germline CDR1 and CDR2 sequences are SGHRS and YFSETQ. The CDR3 totals 19 residues. The CDR3 nucleotides are TGCGCCAGCAGCTTACTGAGTAGCGGGGGACCCCCACTCTACAATGAGCAGTTCTTC. Translation gives CASSLLSSGGPPLYNEQFF.

V and J are TRBV6-5 and TRBJ2-1, with TRBD2 identical over 10 bases. CDR1 MNHEY and CDR2 SVGAGI come from the germline V gene. The V gene end was trimmed by 2 bases and the J gene end by 3 bases; junction bases not matched to a gene: 1. This CDR3 region has 15 residues. The CDR3 nucleotides read TGTGCCAGCAGTTACACTAGCGGGGTCTACAATGAGCAGTTCTTC. Protein sequence: CASSYTSGVYNEQFF.

V is TRBV6-5 and J is TRBJ1-1; TRBD1 agrees at 8 bases. V was pared by 10 bases and J by 9 bases, with 10 bases of the junction left unmatched. Germline-derived CDR1 and CDR2 are MNHEY and SVGAGI. The CDR3 loop spans 12 amino acids. The CDR3 DNA is TGTGCCACCCCAGAAGGACAGGGCAAAGCTTTCTTT. It translates to CATPEGQGKAFF.

V gene TRBV3-1 (or the pseudogene TRBV3-2) combines with J gene TRBJ2-7; D might be TRBD1 (5 bases). The ends were cut back, 1 base at V and 9 bases at J, with 25 bases in the middle. The germline V gene encodes CDR1 LGHDT and CDR2 YNNKEL (reference sequence). The CDR3 totals 17 residues. The CDR3, as DNA: TGTGCCAGCAGCCAAGCAAAGCAGGCAGGGATTCATCGTTCGCAGTACTTC. Translation gives CASSQAKQAGIHRSQYF.

The chain recombines TRBV19 with TRBJ1-4, with TRBD1 matching over 8 bases. V was pared by 6 bases and J by 8 bases, with 8 bases of the junction left unmatched. CDR1 LNHDA and CDR2 SQIVND come from the germline V gene (reference sequence). The CDR3 totals 14 residues. CDR3 coding DNA: TGTGCCAGTAGGAAGACAGGGGCCGGAGAAAAACTGTTTTTT. Translated, it gives CASRKTGAGEKLFF.

This clone was seen only a few times. The chain recombines TRBV5-6 with TRBJ1-2; the D gene is possibly TRBD1 (6 bases). Trimming pared 6 bases from V and 1 base from J, leaving 16 bases between. Germline-derived CDR1 and CDR2 are SGHDT and YYEEEE. CDR3 length equals 15 residues. CDR3 nucleotides: TGTGCCAGCACCAAATCGGGGGGGCTTAACTATGGCTACACCTTC. Translating it yields CASTKSGGLNYGYTF.

This chain joins TRBV19 and TRBJ1-2; no clear D. V lost 3 bases to trimming and J lost 8 bases, with 19 bases between them. The germline V gene has CDR1 LNHDA and CDR2 SQIVND (reference sequence). CDR3 size: 15 residues. The CDR3 loop reads CASSMNLGSGGGYTF. The CDR3 DNA reads TGTGCCAGTAGTATGAACCTGGGCTCCGGTGGCGGCTACACCTTC.

The CDR3 DNA sequence: TGTGCCACCAGCAAGACAGGGGGCGTGTACGAGCAGTACTTC. Its protein product is CATSKTGGVYEQYF. The chain links TRBV15 to TRBJ2-7, with 10 positions matching TRBD1. Germline-derived CDR1 and CDR2 are LNHNV and YYDKDF (reference sequence). The CDR3 length is 14 residues. V shed 4 bases, J shed 4 bases, and the junction held 4 bases outside the gene matches.

The CDR3 protein is CASTPGTAFSEQYF. CDR3 DNA sequence: TGTGCCAGCACCCCCGGGACAGCCTTCTCCGAGCAGTACTTC. The chain carries TRBV3-1 (or the pseudogene TRBV3-2) and TRBJ2-7, with 7 bases identical to TRBD1. The CDR3 consists of 14 residues. Trimming at V came to 7 bases and at J to 6 bases, leaving 12 bases not matched to a gene. CDR1 and CDR2 (germline): LGHDT, YNNKEL (reference sequence).

This rearrangement joins TRBV3-1 (or the pseudogene TRBV3-2) to TRBJ1-3, with 7 bases aligning to TRBD1. J was trimmed by 2 bases and V by 10 bases; bases with no gene match: 2. Germline V gene sequence: CDR1 LGHDT, CDR2 YNNKEL (reference sequence). The CDR3 sequence is 12 residues long. The CDR3 here is CAITGAGNTIYF. Written as DNA, the CDR3 is TGTGCCATTACAGGGGCTGGAAACACCATATATTTT.